This T cell receptor (beta chain) appears in the sequencing data of a study of cytomegalovirus exposure and HLA in healthy donors. The overall study: Ancestry clustering placed 81% of several hundred genotyped donors in the Caucasian-associated cluster. Regarding the study as a whole: Later, an analysis found that common viral pathogens appeared to be linked with several of the most significant clusters. Later analysis demonstrated an association between a missense DCLRE1C variant and TCR beta V- and J-gene trimming. In a later analysis, 16,951 TCR beta sequences were associated with HLA alleles at 0.05 false discovery rate.

This CDR3 is 15 amino acids long. The J segment lost 6 bases and the V segment lost 4 bases, leaving 10 bases of the junction unmatched. CDR1 MNHNS and CDR2 SASEGT come from the germline V gene. 13 Jbeta primers and 60 Vbeta primers were used for the PCR. Sequenced by immunoSEQ multiplex PCR; TCRdb stores in-frame clones only, minus some. This table holds over 110,000 clones. Note on this clone: Antigen: not known.

The sample consisted of PBMCs. V gene TRBV6-1 combines with J gene TRBJ2-7; 9 bases are shared with TRBD2. The TCR comes from a male donor in good health and CMV-seronegative. CDR3 sequence: CASSALAGVSGEQYF. The CDR3 DNA reads TGTGCCAGCAGTGCCTTAGCGGGGGTGTCGGGCGAGCAGTACTTC.